Listed here are 6 T cell receptor beta chains from one sample, sequenced in a study of a mutant IDH1 vaccine in newly diagnosed glioma (dated by TCRdb to about 2021). To prepare the library, the immunoSEQ multiplex PCR assay was applied. The table comes from immuneACCESS by way of TCRdb, which keeps in-frame sequences with V and J called. Part of the clones is missing from these tables; in studies checked, under half for an unresolved V gene and the rest for unknown reasons. This sample holds roughly 30,000 clones; roughly 80% were observed only once. The ten largest account for about a sixth of the sample. No antigen has been assigned to these receptors. The label giving this sample's time point can be read as: week 23, last vaccination. A 20-mer mutant IDH1 peptide at 300 micrograms in Montanide made up each vaccine dose, which was injected subcutaneously together with topical imiquimod. The specimen comprised PBMCs, sampled from a glioma patient whose treatment included an IDH1 peptide vaccine. These TCRs come from a woman aged 25 to 39 with glioma.

This clone appeared once. The V and J genes are TRBV2 and TRBJ1-5; D not resolved. The V and J ends lost 6 bases and 4 bases respectively, with 13 bases between them. The length of the CDR3 is 14 residues. Germline CDR1 SNHLY, CDR2 FYNNEI. The chain's CDR3 is CASRPLDGNQPQHF. The DNA for the CDR3 is TGTGCCAGCAGACCATTGGACGGGAATCAGCCCCAGCATTTT.

V and J are TRBV7-2 and TRBJ2-3; TRBD1 is a possible D gene (5 bases). CDR1 is SGHTA, CDR2 FQGNSA, per germline. The V gene lost 5 bases and the J gene lost 8 bases, with 20 bases spanning the gap. CDR3 length equals 15 residues. CDR3 residues: CASSQNSLGQGTQYF. The CDR3 DNA follows: TGTGCCAGCAGCCAAAATTCGCTTGGGCAGGGTACGCAGTATTTT.

CDR3 bases: TGCGCCAGCAGCTTGGGGACTAGCGGGCCCAGGGCAGATACGCAGTATTTT. Translating gives CASSLGTSGPRADTQYF. The J gene is TRBJ2-3, the V gene TRBV5-1, with 11 bases fitting TRBD2. The CDR3 contains 17 residues. The junction had 7 bases not matched to a gene; V was cut back by 0 bases and J by 4 bases. CDR1 and CDR2 (germline): SGHRS, YFSETQ.

The CDR3: CASSVGSGGSSSYNEQFF. CDR3 DNA sequence: TGTGCCAGCAGCGTAGGTAGCGGGGGTTCCAGCTCCTACAATGAGCAGTTCTTC. The chain links TRBV9 to TRBJ2-1; 9 nucleotides match TRBD2. CDR3 length equals 18 residues. The V and J ends lost 0 bases and 0 bases, in that order; junction bases with no gene match: 7. Looked up from germline, CDR1 is SGDLS and CDR2 is YYNGEE.

V is TRBV6-5 and J is TRBJ1-6; TRBD1 is a possible D gene (6 bases). CDR3 size: 14 residues. Germline V gene data show CDR1 as MNHEY and CDR2 as SVGAGI. Trimming left V 7 bases short and J 5 bases short, with 12 bases between. The CDR3 DNA reads TGTGCCAGCACTCCCGGGACACATAATTCACCCCTCCACTTT. Translation: CASTPGTHNSPLHF.

The chain is built from TRBV6-5 and TRBJ2-5; 8 nucleotides line up with TRBD2. In germline, CDR1 is MNHEY, CDR2 SVGAGI. V shed 6 bases and J 5 bases; nucleotides not matched to a gene: 11. This CDR3 comprises 15 residues. DNA of the CDR3: TGTGCCAGCAGCCGAGCGGGGGCACGGGGGGAGACCCAGTACTTC. This codes for CASSRAGARGETQYF.